The text below deals with one T cell receptor beta chain. Its antigen is still unknown. At one end, the junction sequence differs from germline, possibly due to a read error. The data were obtained in a study of T cells in Graves' hyperthyroidism and ophthalmopathy. Whole-study results and caveats: Before onset, by a median of 6.5 months, the model predicted ophthalmopathy.

Graves' hyperthyroidism qualified as stable when ophthalmopathy did not progress within 18 months. Based on clinical symptoms, serum thyroxine and TRAb, thyroid ultrasound and orbital computed tomography, diagnoses were reached. The CDR3 spans 15 residues. Germline V gives CDR1 MDHEN, CDR2 SYDVKM. TCR beta CDR3 region amplification was performed from RNA transcripts. During a first-round RT-PCR of the TCR CDR3, the HTBI primer set was used. TCRdb recomputed calls from the multiplex PCR reads with MiXCR, one row per CDR3 protein. Of about 590,000 distinct CDR3 sequences listed, around 14% are singletons.

The chain joins TRBV28 to TRBJ2-7; no definite D call. The sample taken for sequencing was blood. The clonotype was recovered from a woman in her 30s with Graves' hyperthyroidism. CDR3 coding DNA: TGTGCTAGCAGTCCCTCTACAGCCGGAGCCTACGAGCAGTACTTC. This sequence encodes CASSPSTAGAYEQYF.